The rows below give T cell receptor beta chains drawn from one sample of a study of blood T cell repertoires in COVID-19. Clones were read by immunoSEQ multiplex PCR, and TCRdb kept only the in-frame ones, dropping some. The sample includes around 30,000 clones, roughly 90% of them seen just once. The source material was peripheral blood. These receptors were collected from a man aged 60-69 years with acute or convalescent COVID-19. Both conserved end residues are part of each CDR3. D genes are given only for firm matches. The listing skips clone size in some rows; elsewhere it reads once, few, many or a size class.

>TRBV1|.|TRBJ1-5|.
CTSSPRVACNQPQHF
TGCACCAGCAGCCCTCGGGTAGCATGCAATCAGCCCCAGCATTTT
>TRBV5-1|.|TRBJ1-4|.
CASSLQAGVSEKLFF
TGCGCCAGCAGCTTGCAGGCCGGGGTCTCTGAAAAACTGTTTTTT
>TRBV5-8|.|TRBJ1-1|.
CASSLAQGSVNTEAFF
TGTGCCAGCAGCTTGGCCCAGGGAAGCGTGAACACTGAAGCTTTCTTT
>TRBV7-6|.|TRBJ1-3|.
CASSSSTGNTIYF
TGTGCCAGCAGCTCAAGCACCGGAAACACCATATATTTT
>TRBV3-1/TRBV3-2|.|TRBJ2-5|.
CASSQGLGETQYF
TGTGCCAGCAGCCAAGGACTAGGGGAGACCCAGTACTTC
>TRBV19|.|TRBJ1-2|.
CASSTFPSGGTLSHYGYTF
TGTGCCAGTAGTACCTTCCCTTCAGGAGGGACTTTAAGTCACTATGGCTACACCTTC
>TRBV7-3|.|TRBJ2-2|TRBD2
CARRTSNTGELFF
TGTGCCCGCCGGACTAGTAACACCGGGGAGCTGTTTTTT
>TRBV3-1/TRBV3-2|.|TRBJ1-6|.
CASSQGAGVGSPLHF
TGTGCCAGCAGCCAAGGGGCAGGGGTAGGCTCACCCCTCCACTTT
>TRBV30|.|TRBJ2-3|.
CAWAPGRSSTDTQYF
TGTGCCTGGGCCCCAGGGAGGTCTAGCACAGATACGCAGTATTTT
>TRBV7-2|.|TRBJ1-5|.
CASSLGRNQPQHF
TGTGCCAGCAGCTTAGGGAGGAATCAGCCCCAGCATTTT
>TRBV5-4|once|TRBJ2-5|TRBD1
CASSLGDREKETQYF
TGTGCCAGCAGCTTGGGGGACAGGGAGAAAGAGACCCAGTACTTC
>TRBV6-1|.|TRBJ2-1|.
CASSDRGRGANEQFF
TGTGCCAGCAGTGACAGGGGTAGAGGGGCTAATGAGCAGTTCTTC
>TRBV5-1|.|TRBJ1-1|.
CASSSTGRNTEAFF
TGCGCCAGCAGCTCGACAGGTCGGAACACTGAAGCTTTCTTT
>TRBV6-6|once|TRBJ1-1|.
CASSQTGQGRTEAFF
TGTGCCAGCAGCCAAACGGGTCAGGGTCGGACTGAAGCTTTCTTT
>TRBV27|.|TRBJ1-6|.
CASSLRPGHYNSPLHF
TGTGCCAGCAGTCTACGCCCGGGACATTATAATTCACCCCTCCACTTT
>TRBV29-1|.|TRBJ1-1|.
CSGAERTGAFF
TGCAGCGGAGCAGAGCGGACTGGAGCTTTCTTT
>TRBV6-6|.|TRBJ2-3|.
CASISSGPTDTQYF
TGTGCCAGCATCTCCTCTGGCCCCACAGATACGCAGTATTTT
>TRBV11-3|.|TRBJ2-1|TRBD2
CASSPLAGGHNEQFF
TGTGCCAGCAGCCCCCTAGCGGGAGGGCACAATGAGCAGTTCTTC
>TRBV4-1|.|TRBJ1-1|TRBD1
CASSHTPGRGLIYTEAFF
TGCGCCAGCAGCCACACCCCGGGCAGGGGGCTAATCTACACTGAAGCTTTCTTT
>TRBV9|.|TRBJ1-5|TRBD1
CASSRTGAGNQPQHF
TGTGCCAGCAGCAGGACAGGGGCCGGTAATCAGCCCCAGCATTTT
>TRBV5-1|.|TRBJ2-3|TRBD2
CASSSTSGRSTDTQYF
TGCGCCAGCAGCTCGACTAGCGGGCGAAGCACAGATACGCAGTATTTT
>TRBV6-5|.|TRBJ2-1|TRBD2
CASRLGLADYNEQFF
TGTGCCAGCAGGCTGGGACTAGCGGATTACAATGAGCAGTTCTTC
>TRBV19|.|TRBJ1-2|.
CASSWGDFYGYTF
TGTGCCAGTAGTTGGGGGGACTTCTATGGCTACACCTTC
>TRBV7-9|.|TRBJ2-3|TRBD1
CASSPRDRVYDTQYF
TGTGCCAGCAGCCCCCGGGACAGGGTATATGATACGCAGTATTTT
>TRBV6-4|.|TRBJ2-1|TRBD2
CASSVGTSVPEQFF
TGTGCCAGCAGTGTCGGGACTAGCGTTCCAGAGCAGTTCTTC
>TRBV6-5|.|TRBJ2-5|.
CASSFDRHQETQYF
TGTGCCAGCAGTTTCGACAGACACCAAGAGACCCAGTACTTC
>TRBV9|few|TRBJ2-1|.
CASSPNFGEQFF
TGTGCCAGCAGCCCCAACTTCGGTGAGCAGTTCTTC
>TRBV2|.|TRBJ2-1|TRBD2
CASSGSAVPASGRRHEQFF
TGTGCCAGCAGTGGTTCGGCGGTCCCCGCTAGCGGGAGGCGTCATGAGCAGTTCTTC
>TRBV19|.|TRBJ1-1|.
CASSIGTYTEAFF
TGTGCCAGTAGTATAGGGACTTATACTGAAGCTTTCTTT
>TRBV5-1|.|TRBJ2-3|TRBD1
CASSLDRGDSDTQYF
TGCGCCAGCAGCTTGGACAGGGGAGATTCAGATACGCAGTATTTT
>TRBV18|.|TRBJ1-3|TRBD1
CASSRTGARSGNTIYF
TGTGCCAGCTCCCGGACAGGAGCTCGCTCTGGAAACACCATATATTTT
>TRBV3-1/TRBV3-2|.|TRBJ2-1|TRBD1
CASSPGTGGRNEQFF
TGTGCCAGCAGCCCCGGGACAGGGGGCAGGAATGAGCAGTTCTTC
>TRBV4-3|.|TRBJ2-3|TRBD1
CASSQVLLGTGFTDTQYF
TGCGCCAGCAGCCAAGTCTTATTAGGGACAGGGTTCACAGATACGCAGTATTTT
>TRBV5-4|.|TRBJ2-3|TRBD2
CASSSGLAGAIDTQYF
TGTGCCAGCAGCTCGGGACTAGCGGGAGCCATAGATACGCAGTATTTT
>TRBV29-1|.|TRBJ1-2|TRBD1
CSVDGTGLIRYGYTF
TGCAGCGTTGACGGGACAGGGCTTATCCGATATGGCTACACCTTC
>TRBV3-1/TRBV3-2|.|TRBJ2-1|.
CASSQDLGGRLYNEQFF
TGTGCCAGCAGCCAAGATCTCGGGGGGCGGCTCTACAATGAGCAGTTCTTC
>TRBV5-4|once|TRBJ2-3|.
CASSLKTRGGTDTQYF
TGTGCCAGCAGCTTAAAGACACGAGGGGGAACAGATACGCAGTATTTT
>TRBV15|.|TRBJ1-5|.
CATSRANQPQHF
TGTGCCACCAGCAGGGCCAATCAGCCCCAGCATTTT
>TRBV7-3|.|TRBJ1-5|.
CASSLCYWGDSNQPQHF
TGTGCCAGCAGCTTATGCTATTGGGGGGATAGCAATCAGCCCCAGCATTTT
>TRBV11-3|.|TRBJ2-1|TRBD2
CASSLSSGGKQFF
TGTGCCAGCAGCTTATCTAGCGGGGGGAAACAGTTCTTC
>TRBV18|.|TRBJ1-1|.
CASSPGVMNTEAFF
TGTGCCAGCTCACCCGGGGTTATGAACACTGAAGCTTTCTTT
>TRBV15|.|TRBJ2-5|.
CATSQLETQYF
TGTGCCACCAGCCAGTTGGAGACCCAGTACTTC
>TRBV6-2/TRBV6-3|.|TRBJ1-5|TRBD1
CASSYSGTGKQPQHF
TGTGCCAGCAGTTACTCTGGGACAGGGAAACAGCCCCAGCATTTT
>TRBV30|.|TRBJ1-6|.
CAWRREVRSSPLHF
TGTGCCTGGAGGCGAGAGGTTAGATCCTCACCCCTCCACTTT
>TRBV4-2|.|TRBJ2-7|TRBD2
CASSQDLAGGIYEQYF
TGTGCCAGCAGCCAAGACCTAGCGGGAGGCATCTACGAGCAGTACTTC